The source of this T cell receptor beta chain is a study of T cells in Graves' hyperthyroidism and ophthalmopathy. Study results and limitations: A 13 V-J signature model discriminated ophthalmopathy versus stable hyperthyroidism.

This clonotype was seen many times. The antigen is not known. Germline V gene lookup returns CDR1 ENHRY and CDR2 SYGVKD. The CDR3 extends over 15 amino acids. V lost 0 bases and J lost 7; bases outside the gene matches: 4. It was RNA transcripts that yielded the amplified TCR beta CDR3 regions. With the HTBI primer set, the TCR CDR3 went through a first round of RT-PCR. From the multiplex PCR reads, TCRdb called clonotypes with MiXCR, one entry per CDR3 protein. The data show about 480,000 distinct CDR3 sequences, around an eighth seen once. This sequence joins TRBV10-3 and TRBJ2-1, with 9 nucleotides matching TRBD2. Material: blood. This sequence originates from a woman aged 18-35 years with Graves' hyperthyroidism. For the CDR3, the DNA is TGTGCCATCAGTGAGTCAAGGCGGGAGGGAAATGAGCAGTTCTTC. Protein: CAISESRREGNEQFF.